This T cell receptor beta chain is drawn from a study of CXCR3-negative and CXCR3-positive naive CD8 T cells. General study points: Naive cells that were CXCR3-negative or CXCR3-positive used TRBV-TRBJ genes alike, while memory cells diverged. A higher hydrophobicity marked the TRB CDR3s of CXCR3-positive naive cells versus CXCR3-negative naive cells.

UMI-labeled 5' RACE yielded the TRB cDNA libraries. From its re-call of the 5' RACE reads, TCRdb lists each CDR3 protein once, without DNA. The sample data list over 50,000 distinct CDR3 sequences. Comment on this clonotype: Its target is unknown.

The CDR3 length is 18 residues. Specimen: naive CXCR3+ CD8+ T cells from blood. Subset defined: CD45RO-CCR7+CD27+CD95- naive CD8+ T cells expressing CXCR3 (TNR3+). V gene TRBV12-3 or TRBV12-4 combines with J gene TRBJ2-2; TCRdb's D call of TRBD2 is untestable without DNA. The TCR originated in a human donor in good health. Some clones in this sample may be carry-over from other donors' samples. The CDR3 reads CASSKRLAGVGNTGELFF.